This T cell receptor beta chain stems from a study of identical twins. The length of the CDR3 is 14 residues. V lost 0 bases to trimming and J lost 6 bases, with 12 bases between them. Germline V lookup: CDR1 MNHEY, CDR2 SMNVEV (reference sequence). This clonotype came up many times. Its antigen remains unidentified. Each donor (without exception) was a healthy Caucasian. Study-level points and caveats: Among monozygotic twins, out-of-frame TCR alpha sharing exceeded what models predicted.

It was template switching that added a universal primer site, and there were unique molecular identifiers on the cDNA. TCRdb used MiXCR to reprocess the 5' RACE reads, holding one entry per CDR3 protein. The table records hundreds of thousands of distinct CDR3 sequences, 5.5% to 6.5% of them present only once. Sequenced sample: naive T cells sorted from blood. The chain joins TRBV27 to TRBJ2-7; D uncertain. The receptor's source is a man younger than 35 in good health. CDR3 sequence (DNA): TGTGCCAGCAGTTTATCGATATTACGTTTCGAGCAGTACTTC. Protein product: CASSLSILRFEQYF.